The 3 T cell receptor beta chains below were found in one sample sequenced in a study of beta chain features in type 1 diabetes. Study findings and constraints: In all four CD4+ subsets, TCRB CDR3 length was significantly, moderately reduced in type 1 diabetes.

No cognate antigen is known for these TCRs. All of the isolated RNA was reverse transcribed, so expressed TCRB transcripts were sequenced. The repertoire was sequenced with immunoSEQ multiplex PCR; TCRdb's copy has only in-frame clones and lacks some. Of 300,000 to 350,000 clones in the sample, roughly 8.8% were seen once. The sequenced sample consisted of central memory CD4+ T cells from blood. These receptor sequences come from a man aged 25-40 years with type 1 diabetes.

This clone was observed a handful of times. Here the CDR3 DNA reads TGCAGCGTACTAACTAGCGGGGGAATCCACGAGCAGTACTTC. This sequence encodes CSVLTSGGIHEQYF. The chain couples TRBV29-1 to TRBJ2-7, with 11 bases fitting TRBD2. The germline gives CDR1 SQVTM, CDR2 ANQGSEA. The length of the CDR3 is 14 residues. The trim removed 6 bases at V and 5 bases at J, leaving 9 bases unmatched.

The chain is built from TRBV5-1 and TRBJ2-2; unclear D gene. V was clipped by 4 bases and J by 4 bases, with 20 bases between them. CDR3 size: 17 residues. Germline-derived CDR1 and CDR2 are SGHRS and YFSETQ. As DNA, the CDR3 is TGCGCCAGCAGCCCCTCGCCCTCCCAGGATCGCACCGGGGAGCTGTTTTTT. Amino acids: CASSPSPSQDRTGELFF.

The genes are TRBV28 and TRBJ2-7; D remains ambiguous. This CDR3 is 12 amino acids long. Trimming took off 1 base at V and 4 bases at J, with 5 bases between the two ends. The V gene's germline CDR1 is MDHEN and CDR2 SYDVKM. The CDR3 reads CASSLSQYEQYF. The CDR3 coding sequence is TGTGCCAGCAGTTTATCCCAGTACGAGCAGTACTTC.